This TCR beta chain was identified in a study of blood T cell repertoires in COVID-19. As for the study in general: Acute and convalescent COVID-19 specimens originated in the United States, Italy and Spain.

V lost 2 bases, J lost 6 bases, and 13 bases lay in between. CDR1 LGHNA and CDR2 YNFKEQ come from the germline V gene. CDR3 size: 15 residues. Sequenced by immunoSEQ multiplex PCR; TCRdb stores in-frame clones only, minus some. The table shows about 44,000 clones, with around 84% occurring only once. This sequence originates from a human donor in a cohort sampled during active COVID-19. This chain joins TRBV4-2 and TRBJ1-4, with D tentatively TRBD1 (6 bases). Sequencing input: peripheral blood. CDR3 region: CASSQQDSRDEKLFF. For the CDR3, the DNA is TGTGCCAGCAGCCAACAGGACAGCCGAGATGAAAAACTGTTTTTT.